This TCR beta chain stems from a study of cytomegalovirus exposure and HLA in healthy donors. Points from the study as a whole: TCR beta V segments were, for the most part, productive about 87% or about 30% of the time in an earlier analysis. Later analysis demonstrated an association between a missense DCLRE1C variant and TCR beta V- and J-gene trimming. Cytomegalovirus-associated TCR beta chains were listed, numbering more than 150.

V lost 5 bases, J lost 5 bases, and 12 bases lay in between. The CDR3 extends over 14 amino acids. CDR1 and CDR2 from the germline V gene are MNHNY and SVGAGI (reference sequence). Donors in the study were healthy people who gave bone marrow. PCR primers comprised 60 Vbeta and 13 Jbeta primers. Some clones are missing from TCRdb's copy, which holds only in-frame ones; the method was immunoSEQ multiplex PCR. This repertoire shows 150,000 to 200,000 clones, 60% to 85% found once; its top ten account for 2.5% to 3.5%. To note about this clone: No antigen is known for it.

This clonotype was sampled from a male donor in good health and CMV-seronegative. The chain employs TRBV6-6 and TRBJ1-4, with D possibly being TRBD1 (6 bases). Sequencing was carried out using PBMCs. CDR3 nucleotide sequence: TGTGCCAGCAGTCCAGGGGACCTAAATGAAAAACTGTTTTTT. Residues: CASSPGDLNEKLFF.